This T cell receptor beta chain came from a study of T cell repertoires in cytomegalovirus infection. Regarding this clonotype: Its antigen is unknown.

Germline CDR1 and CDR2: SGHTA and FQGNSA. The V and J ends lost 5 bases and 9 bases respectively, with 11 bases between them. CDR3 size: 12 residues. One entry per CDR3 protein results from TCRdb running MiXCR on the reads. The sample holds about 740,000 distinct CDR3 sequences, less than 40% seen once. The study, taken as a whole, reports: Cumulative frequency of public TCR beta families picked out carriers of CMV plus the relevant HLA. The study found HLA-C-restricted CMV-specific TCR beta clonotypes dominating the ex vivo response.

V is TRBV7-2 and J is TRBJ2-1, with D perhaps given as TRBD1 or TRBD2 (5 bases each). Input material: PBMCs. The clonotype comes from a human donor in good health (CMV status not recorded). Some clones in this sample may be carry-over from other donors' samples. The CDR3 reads CASSRRGGEQFF. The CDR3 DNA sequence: TGTGCCAGCAGCCGCCGGGGCGGTGAGCAGTTCTTC.